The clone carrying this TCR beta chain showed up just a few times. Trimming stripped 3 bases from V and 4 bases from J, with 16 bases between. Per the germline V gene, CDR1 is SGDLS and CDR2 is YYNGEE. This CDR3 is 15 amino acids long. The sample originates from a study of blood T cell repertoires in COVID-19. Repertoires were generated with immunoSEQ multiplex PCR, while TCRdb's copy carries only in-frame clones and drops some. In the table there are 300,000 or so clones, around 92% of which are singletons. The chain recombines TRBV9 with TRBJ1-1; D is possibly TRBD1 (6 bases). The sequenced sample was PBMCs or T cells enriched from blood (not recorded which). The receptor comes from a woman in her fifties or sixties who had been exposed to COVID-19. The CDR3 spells CASSATGILSTEAFF. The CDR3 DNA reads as TGTGCCAGCAGCGCCACAGGGATCCTAAGCACTGAAGCTTTCTTT.